This T cell receptor beta chain comes out of a study of blood T cells in healthy people across ages. CDR1 and CDR2 from the germline V gene are MNHEY and SVGAGI. The CDR3 runs to 13 residues. As to this clonotype: A much larger clone sits a single nucleotide away, making a read error possible.

For the second PCR, which ran for 7 to 11 cycles, a sample-barcoded 5' primer and a J-beta primer mix were used. Each sample provided no less than 2.5 million CDR3-containing paired-end reads. Each CDR3 protein gets one entry after TCRdb re-called the 5' RACE reads with MiXCR. This table holds hundreds of thousands of distinct CDR3 sequences, under 30% found once. V and J are TRBV6-5 and TRBJ2-3; 7 bases map to TRBD2. The origin of this receptor is a woman aged 80 or older in good health. The sequencing input was blood. Here the CDR3 DNA reads TGTGCGAGCCGGGGGGTAGGGGCAGATACGCAGTATTTT. This gives the protein CASRGVGADTQYF.